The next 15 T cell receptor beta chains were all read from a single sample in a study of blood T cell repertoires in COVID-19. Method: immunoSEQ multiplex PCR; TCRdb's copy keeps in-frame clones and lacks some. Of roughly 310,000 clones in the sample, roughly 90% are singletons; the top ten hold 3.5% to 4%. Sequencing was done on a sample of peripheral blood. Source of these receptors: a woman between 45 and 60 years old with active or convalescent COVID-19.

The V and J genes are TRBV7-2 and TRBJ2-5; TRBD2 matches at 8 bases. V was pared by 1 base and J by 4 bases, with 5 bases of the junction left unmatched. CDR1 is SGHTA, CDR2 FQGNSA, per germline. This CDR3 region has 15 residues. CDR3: CASSLGSGRGETQYF. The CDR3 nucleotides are TGTGCCAGCAGCTTAGGCAGCGGGAGAGGAGAGACCCAGTACTTC.

The CDR3 DNA follows: TGTGCCAGCAGTTTCGGTACCGGGACAGGGGGCTTGAATTCACCCCTCCACTTT. Translation gives CASSFGTGTGGLNSPLHF. The V and J genes are TRBV27 and TRBJ1-6, with TRBD1 matching 12 bases. The CDR3 is 18 residues long. Germline assignment: CDR1 MNHEY and CDR2 SMNVEV (reference sequence). After removal of 3 bases from V and 7 bases from J, the junction contained 10 bases not matched to a gene.

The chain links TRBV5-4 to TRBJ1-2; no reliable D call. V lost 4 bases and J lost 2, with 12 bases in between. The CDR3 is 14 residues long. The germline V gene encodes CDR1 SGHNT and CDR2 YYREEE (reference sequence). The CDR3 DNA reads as TGTGCCAGCAGCCAGGAGGGCAGAAACTATGGCTACACCTTC. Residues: CASSQEGRNYGYTF.

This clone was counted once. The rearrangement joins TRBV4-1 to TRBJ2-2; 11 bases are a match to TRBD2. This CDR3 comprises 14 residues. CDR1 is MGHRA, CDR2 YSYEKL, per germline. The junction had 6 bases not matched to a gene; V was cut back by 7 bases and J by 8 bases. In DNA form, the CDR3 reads TGCGCCAGCACGGATCTAGCGGGGGGTGGGGAGCTGTTTTTT. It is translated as CASTDLAGGGELFF.

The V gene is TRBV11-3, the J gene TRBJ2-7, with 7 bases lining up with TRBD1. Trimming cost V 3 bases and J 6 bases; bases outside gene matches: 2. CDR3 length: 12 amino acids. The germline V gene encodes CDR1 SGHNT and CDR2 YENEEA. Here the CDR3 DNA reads TGTGCCAGCAGCTTGAGGGGGCGCGAGCAGTACTTC. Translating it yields CASSLRGREQYF.

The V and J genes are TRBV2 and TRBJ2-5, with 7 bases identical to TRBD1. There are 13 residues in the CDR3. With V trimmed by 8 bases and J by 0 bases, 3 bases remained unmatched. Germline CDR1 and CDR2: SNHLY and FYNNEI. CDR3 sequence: CASLGQYQETQYF. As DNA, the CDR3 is TGTGCCAGCCTGGGACAGTACCAAGAGACCCAGTACTTC.

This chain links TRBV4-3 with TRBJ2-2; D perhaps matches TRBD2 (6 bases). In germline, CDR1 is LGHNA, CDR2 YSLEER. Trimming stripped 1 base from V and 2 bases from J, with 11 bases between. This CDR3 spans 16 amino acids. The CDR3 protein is CASSQGGTLNTGELFF. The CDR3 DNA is TGCGCCAGCAGCCAAGGGGGGACTCTAAACACCGGGGAGCTGTTTTTT.

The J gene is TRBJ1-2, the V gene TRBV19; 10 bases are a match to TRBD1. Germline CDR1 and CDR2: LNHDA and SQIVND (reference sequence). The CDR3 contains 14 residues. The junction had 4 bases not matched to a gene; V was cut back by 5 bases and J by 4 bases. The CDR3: CASSGTGDGYGYTF. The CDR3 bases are TGTGCCAGTAGTGGGACAGGGGATGGCTATGGCTACACCTTC.

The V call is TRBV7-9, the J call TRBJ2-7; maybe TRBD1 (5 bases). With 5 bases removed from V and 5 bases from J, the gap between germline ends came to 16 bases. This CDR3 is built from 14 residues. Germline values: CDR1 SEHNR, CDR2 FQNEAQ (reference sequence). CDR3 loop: CASSPGPGLNEQYF. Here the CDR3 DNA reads TGTGCCAGCAGCCCCGGGCCAGGGCTCAACGAGCAGTACTTC.

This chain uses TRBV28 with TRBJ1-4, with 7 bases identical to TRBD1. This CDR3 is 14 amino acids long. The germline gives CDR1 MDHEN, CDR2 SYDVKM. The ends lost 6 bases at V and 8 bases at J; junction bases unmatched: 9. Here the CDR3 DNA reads TGTGCCAGCAGACCCCGACAGGGCAGAGAAAAACTGTTTTTT. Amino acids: CASRPRQGREKLFF.

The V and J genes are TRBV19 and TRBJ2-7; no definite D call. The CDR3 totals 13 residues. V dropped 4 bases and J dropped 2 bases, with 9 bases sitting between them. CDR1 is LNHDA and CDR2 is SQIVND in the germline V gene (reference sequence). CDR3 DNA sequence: TGTGCCAGTAGTAAACAGCAGACCTACGAGCAGTACTTC. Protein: CASSKQQTYEQYF. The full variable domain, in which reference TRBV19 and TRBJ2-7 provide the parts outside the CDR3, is DGGITQSPKYLFRKEGQNVTLSCEQNLNHDAMYWYRQDPGQGLRLIYYSQIVNDFQKGDIAEGYSVSREKKESFPLTVTSAQKNPTAFYLCASSKQQTYEQYFGPGTRLTVT.

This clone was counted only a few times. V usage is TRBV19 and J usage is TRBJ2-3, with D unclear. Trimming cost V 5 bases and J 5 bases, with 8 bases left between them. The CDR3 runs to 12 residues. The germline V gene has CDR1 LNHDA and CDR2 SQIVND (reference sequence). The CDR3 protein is CASSPNRDTQYF. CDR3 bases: TGTGCCAGTAGTCCGAACAGAGATACGCAGTATTTT.

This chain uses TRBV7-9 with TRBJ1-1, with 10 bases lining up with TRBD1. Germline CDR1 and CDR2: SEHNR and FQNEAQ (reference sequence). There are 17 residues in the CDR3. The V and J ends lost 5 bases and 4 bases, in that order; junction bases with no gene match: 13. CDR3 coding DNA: TGTGCCAGCAGCATTAGGGGGGGACAGGGGTACGGCACTGAAGCTTTCTTT. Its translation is CASSIRGGQGYGTEAFF.

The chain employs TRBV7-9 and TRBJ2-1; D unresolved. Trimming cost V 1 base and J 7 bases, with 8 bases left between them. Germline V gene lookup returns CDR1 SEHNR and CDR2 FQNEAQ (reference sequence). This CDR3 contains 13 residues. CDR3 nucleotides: TGTGCCAGCAGCTTAGAGTCGAGTAATGAGCAGTTCTTC. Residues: CASSLESSNEQFF. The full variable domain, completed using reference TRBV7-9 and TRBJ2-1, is DTGVSQNPRHKITKRGQNVTFRCDPISEHNRLYWYRQTLGQGPEFLTYFQNEAQLEKSRLLSDRFSAERPKGSFSTLEIQRTEQGDSAMYLCASSLESSNEQFFGPGTRLTVL.

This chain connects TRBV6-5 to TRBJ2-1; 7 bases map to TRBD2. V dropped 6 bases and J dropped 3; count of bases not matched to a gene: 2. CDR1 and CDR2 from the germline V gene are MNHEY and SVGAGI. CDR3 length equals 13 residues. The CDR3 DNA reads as TGTGCCAGCAGCCGGACTAGCTACAATGAGCAGTTCTTC. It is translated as CASSRTSYNEQFF.